There are a few counts of the clone carrying this T cell receptor (beta chain). Its cognate antigen is unknown. Barcoded TCR alpha and TCR beta cDNA libraries with UMIs came from 5'RACE using constant-segment primers. MiXCR, applied by TCRdb to the 5' RACE reads, yields one record per CDR3 protein. The table lists 130,000 to 150,000 distinct CDR3 sequences, approximately 6% of them singletons, with 2% to 2.5% in the top ten. The entry originates in a study of T-cell memory formation after mild COVID-19. Study summary: Largely donor-specific TCR clusters were found. Study-wide results and limits: Contracting CD4+ clones sat mainly in CM and EM; CD8+ in EMRA. Some clones that responded turned up in pre-infection memory, which suggests that cross-reactive memory joined in.

V dropped 0 bases and J dropped 4 bases, with 11 bases sitting between them. The CDR3 is made up of 15 amino acids. Germline V gives CDR1 MNHNS, CDR2 SASEGT. The rearrangement uses TRBV6-1 and TRBJ2-3, with D possibly being TRBD2 (5 bases). This sequence originates from an adult woman who had mild COVID-19 (a few samples of this study predate the infection). Cell type and time point are not known. The sequenced sample consisted of PBMCs or a T cell subset sorted from them (not recorded which). CDR3 DNA sequence: TGTGCCAGCAGTGAAGCTGCGCGGGTTCCAGATACGCAGTATTTT. This codes for CASSEAARVPDTQYF.